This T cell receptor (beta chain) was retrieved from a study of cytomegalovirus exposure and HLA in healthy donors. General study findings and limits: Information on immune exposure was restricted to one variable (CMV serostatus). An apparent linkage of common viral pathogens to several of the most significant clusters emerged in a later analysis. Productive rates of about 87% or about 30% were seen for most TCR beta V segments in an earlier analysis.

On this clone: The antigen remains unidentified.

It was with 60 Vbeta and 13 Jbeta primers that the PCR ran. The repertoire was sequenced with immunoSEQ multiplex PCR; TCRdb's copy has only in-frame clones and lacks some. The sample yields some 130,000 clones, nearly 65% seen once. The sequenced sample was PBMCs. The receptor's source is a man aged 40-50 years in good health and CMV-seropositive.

CDR3 nucleotides: TGTGCCAGCACCCGAGCTAGCACAGATACGCAGTATTTT. This sequence encodes CASTRASTDTQYF. This chain connects TRBV25-1 to TRBJ2-3; D remains ambiguous. The CDR3 has 13 amino acids. CDR1 MGHDK and CDR2 SYGVNS come from the germline V gene. Trimming left V 7 bases short and J 0 bases short, with 8 bases between.